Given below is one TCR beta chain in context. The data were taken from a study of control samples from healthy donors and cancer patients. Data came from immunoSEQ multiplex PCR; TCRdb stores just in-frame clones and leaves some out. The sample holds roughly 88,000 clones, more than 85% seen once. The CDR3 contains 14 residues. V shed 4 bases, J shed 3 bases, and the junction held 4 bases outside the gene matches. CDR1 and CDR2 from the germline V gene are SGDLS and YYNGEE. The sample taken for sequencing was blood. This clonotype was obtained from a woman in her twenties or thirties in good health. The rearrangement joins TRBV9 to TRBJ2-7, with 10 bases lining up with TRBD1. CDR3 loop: CASSPDRGSYEQYF. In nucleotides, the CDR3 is TGTGCCAGCAGCCCGGACAGGGGGAGCTACGAGCAGTACTTC.